The clone carrying this T cell receptor (beta chain) was detected once. As yet, its antigen is unknown. The data are from a study of T cell responses to AZD1222 COVID-19 vaccine. V lost 1 base, J lost 7 bases, and 8 bases lay in between. The CDR3 covers 12 residues. The germline gives CDR1 LNHDA, CDR2 SQIVND (reference sequence). Generated by immunoSEQ multiplex PCR, the TCRdb table keeps only in-frame clones and is missing some. The sample carries fewer than 200,000 clones, 94% recorded once. Study-level results: Rises in breadth and depth of Spike-specific TCRs came after two AZD1222 doses. The number of AZD1222 recipients seropositive at baseline was only five or six.

This TCR came from an adult who received the AZD1222 COVID-19 vaccine. The specimen was peripheral blood, collected 28 days after the second AZD1222 dose. The chain has TRBV19 and TRBJ2-7; tentative D call: TRBD2 (5 bases). For the CDR3, the DNA is TGTGCCAGTAGTATAGGGTCGGGAGAGCAGTACTTC. Its translation is CASSIGSGEQYF.